The entry that follows covers one T cell receptor (beta chain) sequence. Its antigen is currently unknown. This sample was taken from a study of cytomegalovirus exposure and HLA in healthy donors. Findings of the study overall: Sequence variants that were highly shared formed a cluster that was likely a sequencing artifact.

Primers: 60 Vbeta forward and 13 Jbeta reverse. Measured with immunoSEQ multiplex PCR; TCRdb has only the in-frame clones, and not every one. The sample holds 55,000 to 80,000 clones; roughly 87% are singletons and the top ten take over 8.5%. This TCR was recovered from a female donor in good health and CMV-seronegative. The sample comprised PBMCs.

The CDR3 region is CASSEDRAGANVLTF. CDR3 nucleotide sequence: TGTGCCAGCAGTGAAGACAGGGCTGGGGCCAACGTCCTGACTTTC. This rearrangement joins TRBV2 to TRBJ2-6; a possible D gene is TRBD1 (6 bases). V dropped 1 base and J dropped 2 bases, with 6 bases sitting between them. The CDR3 spans 15 residues. The germline V gene encodes CDR1 SNHLY and CDR2 FYNNEI.